This T cell receptor (beta chain) is drawn from a study of T cells expressing NK-cell markers. Study information: Sorted CD3+CD56-NKG2C+, CD3+CD56+NKG2C+ and CD3+CD56+NKG2C- T cells supplied the TCR beta repertoires. Serological testing identified seven of the eight sequenced donors as HCMV-seropositive and one as seronegative.

Regarding this clonotype: Its antigen is unknown.

General study results and limits: As a fraction of CD8+ T cells, dominant NKG2C+ clonotypes reached about 1.0-7.5% in six donors. Once again these clonotypes came out on top in the CD3+CD56-NKG2C+ fraction of four donors.

This CDR3 is built from 15 residues. TCRdb derives one entry per CDR3 protein from the 5' RACE reads, leaving out DNA. In all, the sample yields 440,000 or so distinct CDR3 sequences. The V gene is TRBV12-3 or TRBV12-4, the J gene TRBJ2-5; TCRdb proposes TRBD1, but this gene call is untestable without DNA. Sequenced input: blood T cells: a sorted CD56 or NKG2C T cell subset, CD4+ or CD8+ T cells, or bulk PBMC T cells (not recorded which). The origin of this receptor is a woman aged 18 to 75 in good health. This CDR3 is CASSWSQGPQETQYF.